The clone carrying this TCR beta chain appeared many times. For CDR3 and TCR beta VDJ profiling, genomic DNA was the template used. TCRdb reanalysed the reads using MiXCR and keeps one entry per CDR3 protein. The table lists 200,000 or so distinct CDR3 sequences, around 47% of them singletons. Trimming pared 4 bases from V and 5 bases from J, leaving 20 bases between. The CDR3 runs 17 residues. CDR1 SGHAT and CDR2 FQNNGV come from the germline V gene. Patients sequenced had flow cytometry evidence of CD8+CD57+ cell expansion. The data belong to a study of CD8+CD57+ T cells in acquired aplastic anemia. The sequence was obtained from a human donor with aplastic anemia. The sample comprised sorted CD4+, CD8+, or CD8+CD57+ T cells (not recorded which) from PBMCs. The chain couples TRBV11-2 to TRBJ2-2; D call uncertain. This chain's CDR3 is CASSSPNRSLSTGELFF. CDR3 coding DNA: TGTGCCAGCAGCTCCCCAAATCGAAGTCTTTCGACCGGGGAGCTGTTTTTT.